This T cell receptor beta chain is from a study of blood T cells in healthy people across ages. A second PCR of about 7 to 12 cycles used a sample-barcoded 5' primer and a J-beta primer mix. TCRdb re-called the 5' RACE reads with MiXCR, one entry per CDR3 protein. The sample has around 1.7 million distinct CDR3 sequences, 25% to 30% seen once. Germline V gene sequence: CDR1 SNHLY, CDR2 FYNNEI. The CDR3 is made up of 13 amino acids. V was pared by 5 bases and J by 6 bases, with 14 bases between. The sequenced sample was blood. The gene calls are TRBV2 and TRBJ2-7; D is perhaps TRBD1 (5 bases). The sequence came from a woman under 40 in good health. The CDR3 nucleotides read TGTGCCAGCAGTCCCAGGGATCTGGGCGAGCAGTACTTC. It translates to CASSPRDLGEQYF.